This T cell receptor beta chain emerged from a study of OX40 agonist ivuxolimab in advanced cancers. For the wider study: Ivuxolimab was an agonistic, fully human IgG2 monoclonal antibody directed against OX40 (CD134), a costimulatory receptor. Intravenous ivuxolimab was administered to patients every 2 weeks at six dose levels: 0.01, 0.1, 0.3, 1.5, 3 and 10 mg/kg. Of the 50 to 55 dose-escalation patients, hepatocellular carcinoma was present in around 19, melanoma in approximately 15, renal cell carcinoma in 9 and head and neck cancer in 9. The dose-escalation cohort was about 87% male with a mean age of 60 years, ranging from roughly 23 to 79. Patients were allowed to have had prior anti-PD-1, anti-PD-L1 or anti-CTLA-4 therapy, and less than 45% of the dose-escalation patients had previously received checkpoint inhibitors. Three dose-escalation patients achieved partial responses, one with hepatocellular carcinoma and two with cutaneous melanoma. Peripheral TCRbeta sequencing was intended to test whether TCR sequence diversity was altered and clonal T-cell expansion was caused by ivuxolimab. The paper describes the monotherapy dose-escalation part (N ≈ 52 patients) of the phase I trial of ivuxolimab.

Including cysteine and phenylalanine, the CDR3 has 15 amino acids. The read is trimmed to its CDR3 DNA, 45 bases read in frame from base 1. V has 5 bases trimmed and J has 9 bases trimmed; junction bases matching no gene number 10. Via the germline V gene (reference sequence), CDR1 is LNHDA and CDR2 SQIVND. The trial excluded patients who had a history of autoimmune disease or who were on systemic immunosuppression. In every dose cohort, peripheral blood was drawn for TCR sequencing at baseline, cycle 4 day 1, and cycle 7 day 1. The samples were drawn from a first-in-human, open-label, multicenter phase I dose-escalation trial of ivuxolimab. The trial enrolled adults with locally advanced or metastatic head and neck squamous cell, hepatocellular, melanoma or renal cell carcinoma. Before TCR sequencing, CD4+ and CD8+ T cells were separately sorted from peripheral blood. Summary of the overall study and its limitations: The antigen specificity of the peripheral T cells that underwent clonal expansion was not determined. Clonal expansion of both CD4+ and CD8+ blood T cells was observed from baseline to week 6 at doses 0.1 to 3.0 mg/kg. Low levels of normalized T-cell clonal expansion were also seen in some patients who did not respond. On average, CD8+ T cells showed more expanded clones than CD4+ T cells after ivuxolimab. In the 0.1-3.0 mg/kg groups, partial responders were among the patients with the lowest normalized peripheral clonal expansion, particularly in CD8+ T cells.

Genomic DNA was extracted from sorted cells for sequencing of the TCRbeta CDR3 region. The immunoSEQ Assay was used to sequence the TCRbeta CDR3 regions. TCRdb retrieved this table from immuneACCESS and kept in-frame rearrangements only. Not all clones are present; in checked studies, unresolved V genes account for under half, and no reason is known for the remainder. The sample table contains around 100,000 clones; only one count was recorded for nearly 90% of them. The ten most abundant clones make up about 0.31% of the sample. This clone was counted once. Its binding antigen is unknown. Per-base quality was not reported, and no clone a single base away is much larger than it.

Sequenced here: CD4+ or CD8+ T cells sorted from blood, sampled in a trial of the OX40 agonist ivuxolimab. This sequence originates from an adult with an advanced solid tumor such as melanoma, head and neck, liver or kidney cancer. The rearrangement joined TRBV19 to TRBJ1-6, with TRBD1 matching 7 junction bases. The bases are TGTGCCAGTAGTCCAGAGACAGGGTCGGGTTCACCCCTCCACTTT. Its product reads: CASSPETGSGSPLHF.